A selection of T cell receptor beta chains follows, all from one sample in a study of CD8+ T cells in alopecia areata. The data were produced by immunoSEQ multiplex PCR, yet TCRdb's version contains in-frame clones alone and is incomplete. The sample gives about 200,000 clones, 35% to 45% of which show up once; roughly 0.5% is in the top ten. Sequencing was performed on CD4+ T cells sorted from blood, taken at approximately week 30, from a patient treated with tofacitinib. The receptors stem from a human donor with alopecia areata. CDR3s leave out the opening cysteine and the closing phenylalanine or tryptophan.

V: TRBV29-1; CDR3: SVENRFNEETQY
V: TRBV7-3; CDR3: ASSPTGLSTDTQY
V: TRBV2; CDR3: ASSVQFMNTEAF
V: TRBV29-1; CDR3: SAQGGGNTIY
V: TRBV5-1; CDR3: ASSSTGDSYNEQF
V: TRBV5-1; CDR3: ASSLEASGTDTQY
V: TRBV5-4; CDR3: ASSLIGASGNTIY
V: TRBV7-3; CDR3: ASSSRTAQITDTQY
V: TRBV5-1; CDR3: ASNLGTEAF
V: TRBV11-2; CDR3: ASSLRGAEQY
V: TRBV11-2; CDR3: ASRVGLAETYEQY
V: TRBV6-5; CDR3: ASSYSRDTGDTQY
V: TRBV10-2; CDR3: ASSEYRTNQETQY
V: TRBV25-1; CDR3: ASSEYRAYEQY
V: TRBV6-1; CDR3: ASRGTNEKLF
V: TRBV4-1; CDR3: ASSPGLPRGRAKNIQY
V: TRBV7-2; CDR3: ASSLVGRDQVGAKNIQY
V: TRBV18; CDR3: ASSPPSGVSYEQY
V: TRBV5-1; CDR3: ASSFVTGNTGELF
V: TRBV19; CDR3: ASSTPREGVLQPQH
V: TRBV25-1; CDR3: ASSDLSYGYT
V: TRBV28; CDR3: ASSPGQGGWPQH
V: TRBV27; CDR3: ASSWPSPPYNEQF
V: TRBV2; CDR3: ASSEGQGLRPEAF
V: TRBV4-1; CDR3: ASSQAGGAPTQY
V: TRBV28; CDR3: ASSLLEGSGRGAYEQY
V: TRBV7-9; CDR3: ASSSLTGFEQY
V: TRBV7-3; CDR3: ASSLDREQPQH
V: TRBV29-1; CDR3: SVPGAGGVGTEAF
V: TRBV29-1; CDR3: SHDMTSASTDTQY
V: TRBV30; CDR3: AWTPGTGAYEQY
V: TRBV19; CDR3: ASKGQGTNYGYT
V: TRBV11-1; CDR3: ASSSDRAGGELF
V: TRBV18; CDR3: ASLQGAGYGYT
V: TRBV7-9; CDR3: ASSPRATDTQY
V: TRBV9; CDR3: ASSLAGASYEQY
V: TRBV6-5; CDR3: ASRERVGSYEQY
V: TRBV18; CDR3: ASSPPGGESEAF
V: TRBV19; CDR3: ASSGSGTSTDTQY
V: TRBV2; CDR3: ASSRDGPNVLT
V: TRBV7-9; CDR3: ASSLEGRSEQF
V: TRBV7-3; CDR3: ASSSQQGTEAF
V: TRBV19; CDR3: ASSVSGTYEQY
V: TRBV4-1; CDR3: ASSQDPRDRGFDEQY
V: TRBV30; CDR3: AWSVGNNQPQH
V: TRBV10-3; CDR3: AISRDSENGYT
V: TRBV19; CDR3: ASILAGRYTEAF
V: TRBV2; CDR3: ASSQGAGGYT
V: TRBV6-5; CDR3: ASSYSRHEQF
V: TRBV10-3; CDR3: AINTGTAISGNTIY
V: TRBV20-1; CDR3: SASRADTQY
V: TRBV6-5; CDR3: ASNLQGVNQPQH
V: TRBV7-9; CDR3: ASSLRQGGTDTQY
V: TRBV4-2; CDR3: ASSQESGRAGGETQY
V: TRBV29-1; CDR3: TALGGRAGEQF